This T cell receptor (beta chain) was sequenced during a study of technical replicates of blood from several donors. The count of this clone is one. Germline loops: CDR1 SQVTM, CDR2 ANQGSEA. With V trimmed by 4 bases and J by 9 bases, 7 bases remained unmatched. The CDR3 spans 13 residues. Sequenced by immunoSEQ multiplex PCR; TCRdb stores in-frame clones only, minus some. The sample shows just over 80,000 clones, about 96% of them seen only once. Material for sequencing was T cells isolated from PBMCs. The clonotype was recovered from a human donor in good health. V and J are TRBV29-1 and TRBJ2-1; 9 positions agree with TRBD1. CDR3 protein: CSVGGDRGVEQFF. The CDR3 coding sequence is TGCAGCGTTGGGGGCGACAGGGGGGTTGAGCAGTTCTTC.